The 13 T cell receptor beta chains in this list originate from one sample, sequenced in a study of tissue T cells after allogeneic stem cell transplantation. Here immunoSEQ multiplex PCR was the method, and the copy in TCRdb shows in-frame clones only, minus some. In the table there are tens of thousands of clones, 73% of which are singletons. Sequencing was performed on tissue from the ileum, taken at autopsy. The source is an older female donor with lung cancer.

The V gene is TRBV5-1, the J gene TRBJ1-2; 8 bases align to TRBD1. CDR3 length: 13 residues. Germline V gene data show CDR1 as SGHRS and CDR2 as YFSETQ. After removal of 2 bases from V and 8 bases from J, the junction contained 5 bases not matched to a gene. The CDR3 reads CASSFQGAQGYTF. The CDR3 DNA sequence: TGCGCCAGCAGCTTCCAGGGGGCGCAGGGCTACACCTTC.

A few counts support this clone. The chain joins TRBV4-1 to TRBJ1-2; a weak D match, TRBD1 (5 bases). The CDR3 length is 17 residues. Trimming removed 0 bases from V and 0 bases from J, with 14 bases in between. Germline CDR1 MGHRA, CDR2 YSYEKL. CDR3 in amino acids: CASSQEGQGLANYGYTF. The CDR3 DNA reads as TGCGCCAGCAGCCAAGAGGGGCAGGGATTAGCTAACTATGGCTACACCTTC.

The gene calls are TRBV6-6 and TRBJ1-6; TRBD1 matches at 7 bases. The CDR3 contains 14 residues. Germline V gene lookup returns CDR1 MNHNY and CDR2 SVGAGI (reference sequence). The V gene end was trimmed by 6 bases and the J gene end by 11 bases; junction bases not matched to a gene: 10. The CDR3 protein is CASRRDSTRPPLHF. The CDR3 DNA reads TGTGCCAGCAGGCGGGACAGCACTCGTCCACCCCTCCACTTT.

V and J are TRBV19 and TRBJ2-1, with 14 bases aligning to TRBD2. The CDR3 length is 14 residues. V lost 6 bases to trimming and J lost 7 bases; unmatched junction nucleotides: 2. The V gene's germline CDR1 is LNHDA and CDR2 SQIVND (reference sequence). The CDR3 region is CASSGTSGSNEQFF. CDR3 nucleotides: TGTGCCAGTAGCGGGACTAGCGGGAGTAATGAGCAGTTCTTC.

J is TRBJ1-1 and V is TRBV18, with D hard to call. The CDR3 has 13 residues. V lost 5 bases and J 0 bases, leaving 7 bases between the germline ends. Germline assignment: CDR1 KGHSH and CDR2 LQKENI. DNA for the CDR3: TGTGCCAGCTCAGGGAATGTGAACACTGAAGCTTTCTTT. Its protein is CASSGNVNTEAFF.

The rearrangement uses TRBV11-3 and TRBJ2-7; TRBD1 aligns across 8 bases. CDR1 SGHNT and CDR2 YENEEA come from the germline V gene. The CDR3 is 15 amino acids. Trimming took 2 bases from V and 4 from J; bases not matched to a gene: 7. CDR3 region: CASSLQGAKGYEQYF. CDR3 bases: TGTGCCAGCAGCTTACAGGGGGCGAAGGGATACGAGCAGTACTTC.

The rearrangement joins TRBV19 to TRBJ2-1; perhaps TRBD2 as D (6 bases). Trimming removed 1 base from V and 6 bases from J, with 10 bases in between. Germline-derived CDR1 and CDR2 are LNHDA and SQIVND (reference sequence). The CDR3 runs 14 residues. The CDR3 loop is CASSIVQGGNEQFF. For the CDR3, the DNA is TGTGCCAGTAGTATAGTGCAGGGAGGCAATGAGCAGTTCTTC.

The chain has TRBV9 and TRBJ2-3, with TRBD2 matching 8 bases. The V and J ends lost 4 bases and 3 bases, in that order; junction bases with no gene match: 10. This CDR3 has 16 amino acids. The germline CDR1 and CDR2 sequences are SGDLS and YYNGEE. The CDR3 sequence: CASSPTSARVTDTQYF. CDR3 nucleotides: TGTGCCAGCAGCCCGACTAGCGCTAGGGTTACAGATACGCAGTATTTT.

This chain's CDR3 is CASSLGGTGNTIYF. In DNA form, the CDR3 reads TGTGCCAGCAGCTTGGGAGGGACTGGAAACACCATATATTTT. The V call is TRBV5-4, the J call TRBJ1-3; D call uncertain. This CDR3 is 14 amino acids long. Deletions cut 0 bases from V and 2 bases from J, with 6 bases between. Germline CDR1 SGHNT, CDR2 YYREEE (reference sequence). The full variable domain, with the rest looked up from reference TRBV5-4 and TRBJ1-3, is ETGVTQSPTHLIKTRGQQVTLRCSSQSGHNTVSWYQQALGQGPQFIFQYYREEENGRGNFPPRFSGLQFPNYSSELNVNALELDDSALYLCASSLGGTGNTIYFGEGSWLTVV.

This rearrangement joins TRBV2 to TRBJ1-2; D uncertain. V lost 10 bases and J lost 1, with 13 bases in between. CDR1 SNHLY and CDR2 FYNNEI come from the germline V gene. CDR3 length equals 13 residues. This CDR3 reads CATTLDDNYGYTF. CDR3 DNA: TGTGCCACCACCCTGGATGATAACTATGGCTACACCTTC.

This clone appeared once. This chain's CDR3 is CASGTGTANEQFF. CDR3 DNA: TGTGCCAGTGGAACCGGGACAGCGAATGAGCAGTTCTTC. The chain carries TRBV19 and TRBJ2-1; 7 bases map to TRBD1. CDR3 size: 13 residues. CDR1 and CDR2 (germline): LNHDA, SQIVND (reference sequence). With 8 bases clipped from V and 7 bases from J, the junction kept 8 bases outside the gene matches.

In nucleotides, the CDR3 is TGCGCCAGCAGGCGACAGGCGAACACCGGGGAGCTGTTTTTT. Translated: CASRRQANTGELFF. The chain recombines TRBV23-1 with TRBJ2-2; maybe TRBD1 (6 bases). TRBV23-1 is labeled an ORF, and its function is uncertain. V gave up 6 bases and J gave up 0 bases, with 8 bases separating them. The CDR3 extends over 14 amino acids.

The rearrangement links TRBV7-9 to TRBJ1-1, with 10 positions matching TRBD1. Germline assignment: CDR1 SEHNR and CDR2 FQNEAQ (reference sequence). J was trimmed by 0 bases and V by 5 bases; bases with no gene match: 9. The CDR3 is 17 amino acids. The CDR3 nucleotides are TGTGCCAGCAGCACCGGGACAGGGGCGACCCTGAACACTGAAGCTTTCTTT. Translating gives CASSTGTGATLNTEAFF. Together with reference TRBV7-9 and TRBJ1-1, the CDR3 gives the full variable domain: DTGVSQNPRHKITKRGQNVTFRCDPISEHNRLYWYRQTLGQGPEFLTYFQNEAQLEKSRLLSDRFSAERPKGSFSTLEIQRTEQGDSAMYLCASSTGTGATLNTEAFFGQGTRLTVV.